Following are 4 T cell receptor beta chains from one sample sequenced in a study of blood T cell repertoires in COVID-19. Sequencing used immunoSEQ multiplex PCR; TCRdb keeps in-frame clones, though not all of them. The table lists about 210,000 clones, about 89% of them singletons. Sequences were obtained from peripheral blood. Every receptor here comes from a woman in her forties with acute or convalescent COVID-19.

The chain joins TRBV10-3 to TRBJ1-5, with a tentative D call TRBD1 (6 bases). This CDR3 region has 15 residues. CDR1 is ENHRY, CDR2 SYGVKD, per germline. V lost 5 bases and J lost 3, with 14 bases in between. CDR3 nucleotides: TGTGCCATCAGTTACTCCCGGGACAACAATCAGCCCCAGCATTTT. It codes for CAISYSRDNNQPQHF.

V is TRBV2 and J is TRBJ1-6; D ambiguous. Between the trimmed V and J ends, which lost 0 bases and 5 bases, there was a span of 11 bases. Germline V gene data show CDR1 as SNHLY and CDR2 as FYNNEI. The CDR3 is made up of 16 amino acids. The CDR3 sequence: CASSEALSIDNSPLHF. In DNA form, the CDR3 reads TGTGCCAGCAGTGAAGCGCTGAGTATCGATAATTCACCCCTCCACTTT.

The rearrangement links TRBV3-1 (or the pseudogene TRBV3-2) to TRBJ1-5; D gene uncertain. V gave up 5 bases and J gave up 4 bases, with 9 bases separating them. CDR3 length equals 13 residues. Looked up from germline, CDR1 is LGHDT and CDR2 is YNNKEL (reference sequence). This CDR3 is CASSESGNQPQHF. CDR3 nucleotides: TGTGCCAGCAGCGAATCGGGGAATCAGCCCCAGCATTTT.

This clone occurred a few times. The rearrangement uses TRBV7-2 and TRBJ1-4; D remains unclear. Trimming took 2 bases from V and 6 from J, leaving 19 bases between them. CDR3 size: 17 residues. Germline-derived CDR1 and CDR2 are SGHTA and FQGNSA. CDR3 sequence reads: CASSLSPLARRDEKLFF. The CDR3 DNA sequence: TGTGCCAGCAGCTTATCCCCATTAGCCCGGAGAGATGAAAAACTGTTTTTT. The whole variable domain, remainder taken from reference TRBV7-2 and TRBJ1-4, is GAGVSQSPSNKVTEKGKDVELRCDPISGHTALYWYRQSLGQGLEFLIYFQGNSAPDKSGLPSDRFSAERTGGSVSTLTIQRTQQEDSAVYLCASSLSPLARRDEKLFFGSGTQLSVL.